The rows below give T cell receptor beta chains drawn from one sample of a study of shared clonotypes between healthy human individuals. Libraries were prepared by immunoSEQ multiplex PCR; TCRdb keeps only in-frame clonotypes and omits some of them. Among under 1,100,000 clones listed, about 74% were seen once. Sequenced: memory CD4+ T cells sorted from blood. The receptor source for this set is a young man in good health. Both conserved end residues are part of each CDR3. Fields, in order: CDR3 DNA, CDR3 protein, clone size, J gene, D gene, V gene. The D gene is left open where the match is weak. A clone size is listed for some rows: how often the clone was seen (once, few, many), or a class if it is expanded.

cdr3_nt: TGCAGCGCCGGACCGGGACAGAACTACGAGCAGTACTTC
cdr3_aa: CSAGPGQNYEQYF
clone_size: NA
j_call: TRBJ2-7
d_call: TRBD1
v_call: TRBV29-1

cdr3_nt: TGCGCCAGCACGCACTATAACACCGGGGAGCTGTTTTTT
cdr3_aa: CASTHYNTGELFF
clone_size: NA
j_call: TRBJ2-2
d_call: NA
v_call: TRBV10-2

cdr3_nt: TGTGCCAGCAGCTTGGACGGGTGGGGAAAACTGTTTTTT
cdr3_aa: CASSLDGWGKLFF
clone_size: once
j_call: TRBJ1-4
d_call: NA
v_call: TRBV5-4

cdr3_nt: TGTGCCAGCAGCGTAGCTTTTTGGGGGTCCAACACCGGGGAGCTGTTTTTT
cdr3_aa: CASSVAFWGSNTGELFF
clone_size: NA
j_call: TRBJ2-2
d_call: NA
v_call: TRBV9

cdr3_nt: TGTGCCAGCAGCCCCGGGACTACCCGTATCGGCTACGAGCAGTACTTC
cdr3_aa: CASSPGTTRIGYEQYF
clone_size: few
j_call: TRBJ2-7
d_call: TRBD2
v_call: TRBV7-2

cdr3_nt: TGTGCCAGCAGCCAAGAACGACAGCTCAATCAGCCCCAGCATTTT
cdr3_aa: CASSQERQLNQPQHF
clone_size: few
j_call: TRBJ1-5
d_call: NA
v_call: TRBV4-2

cdr3_nt: TGTGCCAGCAGCCCAGGGACGGTCCAGGAGACCCAGTACTTC
cdr3_aa: CASSPGTVQETQYF
clone_size: NA
j_call: TRBJ2-5
d_call: NA
v_call: TRBV7-8

cdr3_nt: TGTGCCATCAGTGAGCCAGGAAGCTACACCTTC
cdr3_aa: CAISEPGSYTF
clone_size: NA
j_call: TRBJ1-2
d_call: NA
v_call: TRBV10-3

cdr3_nt: TGTGCCAGCAGCTTGGTAGCGGGAAGTTGGAATGAGCAGTTCTTC
cdr3_aa: CASSLVAGSWNEQFF
clone_size: NA
j_call: TRBJ2-1
d_call: TRBD2
v_call: TRBV5-6

cdr3_nt: TGCGCCAGCAGCCAAGACCTGAGCGGCCAAGAGACCCAGTACTTC
cdr3_aa: CASSQDLSGQETQYF
clone_size: NA
j_call: TRBJ2-5
d_call: NA
v_call: TRBV4-1

cdr3_nt: TGTGCCAGTAGATTGAAACAGGGCCCTCAGCCCCAGCATTTT
cdr3_aa: CASRLKQGPQPQHF
clone_size: NA
j_call: TRBJ1-5
d_call: NA
v_call: TRBV19

cdr3_nt: TGCGCCAGCAGCTCGACGGGGGGGAACACTGAAGCTTTCTTT
cdr3_aa: CASSSTGGNTEAFF
clone_size: many
j_call: TRBJ1-1
d_call: NA
v_call: TRBV5-1

cdr3_nt: TGTGCCAGCAGTTACAACAGATTTACCGGGGAGCTGTTTTTT
cdr3_aa: CASSYNRFTGELFF
clone_size: few
j_call: TRBJ2-2
d_call: NA
v_call: TRBV6-6

cdr3_nt: TGTGCCAGCAGTTATTTGACTAGCGGGAGCTACGAGCAGTACTTC
cdr3_aa: CASSYLTSGSYEQYF
clone_size: NA
j_call: TRBJ2-7
d_call: TRBD2
v_call: TRBV6-5

cdr3_nt: TGTGCCAGCAGCTCACTAAGGGGAACGAATGAGCAGTTCTTC
cdr3_aa: CASSSLRGTNEQFF
clone_size: NA
j_call: TRBJ2-1
d_call: NA
v_call: TRBV5-8

cdr3_nt: TGTGCCAGCTCCGCAGGGGGAGATGGAGGCTACACCTTC
cdr3_aa: CASSAGGDGGYTF
clone_size: NA
j_call: TRBJ1-2
d_call: TRBD1
v_call: TRBV18

cdr3_nt: TGTGCCAGCAGTGCCGGGGACCGACTGAACACTGAAGCTTTCTTT
cdr3_aa: CASSAGDRLNTEAFF
clone_size: NA
j_call: TRBJ1-1
d_call: NA
v_call: TRBV25-1

cdr3_nt: TGTGCCAGCAGCTCTCAAGCGGGAAGAGGTGAGCAGTTCTTC
cdr3_aa: CASSSQAGRGEQFF
clone_size: few
j_call: TRBJ2-1
d_call: TRBD2
v_call: TRBV7-9

cdr3_nt: TGTGCCAGCAGCGTAGCCACGGGGGCGCTTGGGGAAAACACCATATATTTT
cdr3_aa: CASSVATGALGENTIYF
clone_size: NA
j_call: TRBJ1-3
d_call: NA
v_call: TRBV9

cdr3_nt: TGCAGTGCCGGACAGTACTACGAGCAGTACTTC
cdr3_aa: CSAGQYYEQYF
clone_size: NA
j_call: TRBJ2-7
d_call: NA
v_call: TRBV20-1

cdr3_nt: TGTGCCAGCAGATCTAGCGGGAGTCGAGATACGCAGTATTTT
cdr3_aa: CASRSSGSRDTQYF
clone_size: NA
j_call: TRBJ2-3
d_call: TRBD2
v_call: TRBV6-5

cdr3_nt: TGTGCCAGCAGCCGTTATACGTCTGAGCCCTCTGGAAACACCATATATTTT
cdr3_aa: CASSRYTSEPSGNTIYF
clone_size: once
j_call: TRBJ1-3
d_call: NA
v_call: TRBV5-6

cdr3_nt: TGTGCCAGTAATAAGAGGCTCGCGAATGAGCAGTTCTTC
cdr3_aa: CASNKRLANEQFF
clone_size: NA
j_call: TRBJ2-1
d_call: NA
v_call: TRBV5-4

cdr3_nt: TGTGCCAGCAGCAATCCTAGCGGGACGGAGACCCAGTACTTC
cdr3_aa: CASSNPSGTETQYF
clone_size: NA
j_call: TRBJ2-5
d_call: TRBD2
v_call: TRBV7-2

cdr3_nt: TGTGCCAGCAGTCCGGGGGAGGAGGCCCACCCAGCTTTCTTT
cdr3_aa: CASSPGEEAHPAFF
clone_size: few
j_call: TRBJ1-1
d_call: NA
v_call: TRBV2

cdr3_nt: TGCGCCAGCAGCCAAGCCCTAGCGGGGGCCTACGAGCAGTACTTC
cdr3_aa: CASSQALAGAYEQYF
clone_size: once
j_call: TRBJ2-7
d_call: TRBD2
v_call: TRBV4-3

cdr3_nt: TGTGCCAGCAGCTCCTATCTGGGTGCAACTAATGAAAAACTGTTTTTT
cdr3_aa: CASSSYLGATNEKLFF
clone_size: NA
j_call: TRBJ1-4
d_call: NA
v_call: TRBV7-9

cdr3_nt: TGTGCCAGCAGCAAAGGTCGGGTGGCCAGATCCTCTCAAGAGACCCAGTACTTC
cdr3_aa: CASSKGRVARSSQETQYF
clone_size: NA
j_call: TRBJ2-5
d_call: NA
v_call: TRBV21-1

cdr3_nt: TGCGCCAGCAGCTTGGAAGGGGAAGGCTACGAGCAGTACTTC
cdr3_aa: CASSLEGEGYEQYF
clone_size: NA
j_call: TRBJ2-7
d_call: NA
v_call: TRBV5-1

cdr3_nt: TGTGCCAGCAGTGAAAACTTATCGACCGGGGAGCTGTTTTTT
cdr3_aa: CASSENLSTGELFF
clone_size: NA
j_call: TRBJ2-2
d_call: NA
v_call: TRBV2

cdr3_nt: TGTGCCAGCAGCGCTGGTCTCCGGGACAACCAAGAGACCCAGTACTTC
cdr3_aa: CASSAGLRDNQETQYF
clone_size: NA
j_call: TRBJ2-5
d_call: NA
v_call: TRBV9

cdr3_nt: TGTGCCAGCACCAAAGCGGGGGCTGGGATAGGAGGCTACACCTTC
cdr3_aa: CASTKAGAGIGGYTF
clone_size: few
j_call: TRBJ1-2
d_call: NA
v_call: TRBV6-5

cdr3_nt: TGTGCCAGCAGCTACGGGCCTCCTGAGGAGGGCTACACCTTC
cdr3_aa: CASSYGPPEEGYTF
clone_size: NA
j_call: TRBJ1-2
d_call: NA
v_call: TRBV7-9

cdr3_nt: TGTGCCAGCAGCTTGTGGGGGGAGGGAGCCTATGGCTACACCTTC
cdr3_aa: CASSLWGEGAYGYTF
clone_size: NA
j_call: TRBJ1-2
d_call: NA
v_call: TRBV11-2

cdr3_nt: TGTGCCAGCAGCTTAGCGTGGTCAGGGGATGGGGCTGAAGCTTTCTTT
cdr3_aa: CASSLAWSGDGAEAFF
clone_size: NA
j_call: TRBJ1-1
d_call: NA
v_call: TRBV7-9

cdr3_nt: TGCAGCGTTGTGGATATGACCTACGAGCAGTACTTC
cdr3_aa: CSVVDMTYEQYF
clone_size: NA
j_call: TRBJ2-7
d_call: NA
v_call: TRBV29-1

cdr3_nt: TGTGCCAGCAGTTCCTGGGGACAAGAGACCCAGTACTTC
cdr3_aa: CASSSWGQETQYF
clone_size: few
j_call: TRBJ2-5
d_call: NA
v_call: TRBV5-8

cdr3_nt: TGCGCCAGCACTTCAGGGGTAGACACTGAAGCTTTCTTT
cdr3_aa: CASTSGVDTEAFF
clone_size: NA
j_call: TRBJ1-1
d_call: NA
v_call: TRBV5-1

cdr3_nt: TGTGCCAGCTCACCTCCGGAGACAGGGAGAAGGGAGCAGTACTTC
cdr3_aa: CASSPPETGRREQYF
clone_size: once
j_call: TRBJ2-7
d_call: TRBD1
v_call: TRBV18

cdr3_nt: TGTGCCAGCAGCCAAGGATTCGGTCTTAGGGGGTACCAAGAGACCCAGTACTTC
cdr3_aa: CASSQGFGLRGYQETQYF
clone_size: NA
j_call: TRBJ2-5
d_call: NA
v_call: TRBV14

cdr3_nt: TGTGCCAGCACCTCCCTCCCGGGATCGGTCACTGAAGCTTTCTTT
cdr3_aa: CASTSLPGSVTEAFF
clone_size: NA
j_call: TRBJ1-1
d_call: NA
v_call: TRBV5-5

cdr3_nt: TGTGCCAGTAGTATGGGCAGGGGCGCATATGGCTACACCTTC
cdr3_aa: CASSMGRGAYGYTF
clone_size: NA
j_call: TRBJ1-2
d_call: NA
v_call: TRBV19

cdr3_nt: TGTGCCTGGAGTAGGGGACAGAGCTCCTACGAGCAGTACTTC
cdr3_aa: CAWSRGQSSYEQYF
clone_size: NA
j_call: TRBJ2-7
d_call: TRBD1
v_call: TRBV30

cdr3_nt: TGTGCCAGCAGCTTAGCCGGGACCCTGAACAATGAGCAGTTCTTC
cdr3_aa: CASSLAGTLNNEQFF
clone_size: NA
j_call: TRBJ2-1
d_call: NA
v_call: TRBV7-2

cdr3_nt: TGTGCCAGCAGCTTAGGAGCGGGAGTGATAGATACGCAGTATTTT
cdr3_aa: CASSLGAGVIDTQYF
clone_size: NA
j_call: TRBJ2-3
d_call: TRBD2
v_call: TRBV7-9

cdr3_nt: TGTGCCTGGCAGCGGGGCCTAGGGTACGAGCAGTACTTC
cdr3_aa: CAWQRGLGYEQYF
clone_size: NA
j_call: TRBJ2-7
d_call: TRBD2
v_call: TRBV30

cdr3_nt: TGTGCCAGCAGTGTAGCTGGCTCCCCCTACAATGAGCAGTTCTTC
cdr3_aa: CASSVAGSPYNEQFF
clone_size: NA
j_call: TRBJ2-1
d_call: NA
v_call: TRBV6-1

cdr3_nt: TGTGCCAGCAGTTTATCGGGGCGGGAGTCCACAGATACGCAGTATTTT
cdr3_aa: CASSLSGRESTDTQYF
clone_size: NA
j_call: TRBJ2-3
d_call: TRBD2
v_call: TRBV27

cdr3_nt: TGTGCCAGCAGTTACGAGAGTCCCGCAGATACGCAGTATTTT
cdr3_aa: CASSYESPADTQYF
clone_size: NA
j_call: TRBJ2-3
d_call: NA
v_call: TRBV6-5

cdr3_nt: TGCAGCGTGAGAAAAGGCGCAGATACGCAGTATTTT
cdr3_aa: CSVRKGADTQYF
clone_size: NA
j_call: TRBJ2-3
d_call: NA
v_call: TRBV29-1

cdr3_nt: TGTGCCAGCAGTCCGGGACGCGAGCAGTTCTTC
cdr3_aa: CASSPGREQFF
clone_size: NA
j_call: TRBJ2-1
d_call: NA
v_call: TRBV5-6

cdr3_nt: TGTGCCACCACCGGGGGGGAGGGGTACGAGCAGTACTTC
cdr3_aa: CATTGGEGYEQYF
clone_size: NA
j_call: TRBJ2-7
d_call: TRBD2
v_call: TRBV10-3